This TCR beta chain was sequenced in a study of blood T cell repertoires in COVID-19. Overall study: Sources were T cells, B-cell-depleted T cells, or PBMCs; the material itself was cDNA or gDNA.

A single count supports this clone. How the authors handled the data: The authors estimated nucleated cell counts from reference gene primer amplification. Sequenced by immunoSEQ multiplex PCR; TCRdb stores in-frame clones only, minus some. D and trimming come from the DNA, and the V and J calls and clone size come from that table. The top ten hold around 3.2% of the sample, which has fewer than 200,000 clones, about 85% seen once. Germline CDR1 and CDR2: SGDLS and YYNGEE. The germline V and J ends were trimmed by 0 bases and 10 bases, with 16 bases remaining between them. This CDR3 region has 14 residues.

Material for sequencing was peripheral blood. The sequence came from a human donor with acute or convalescent COVID-19. The donor label of this sample is uncertain. J is TRBJ1-2 and V is TRBV9, with D tentatively TRBD1 (5 bases). CDR3 region: CASSVERDSVSYTF. Written as DNA, the CDR3 is TGTGCCAGCAGCGTAGAACGGGACTCAGTTTCCTACACCTTC.